This TCR beta chain was retrieved from a study of blood T cell repertoires in COVID-19. At the level of the study: From the United States, Italy and Spain came samples of acute and convalescent COVID-19.

This clone appeared many times. Source study methods: Reference gene primer amplification yielded estimated nucleated cell counts. Produced via immunoSEQ multiplex PCR; TCRdb's table is partial and in-frame only. V, J and clone size derive from that table, while D and trimming were established from the DNA sequence. This sample has some 80,000 clones, with roughly four fifths found just once. Trimming removed 6 bases at V and 0 bases at J, with 12 bases between. The CDR3 is made up of 16 amino acids. The V gene's germline CDR1 is MDHEN and CDR2 SYDVKM. The rearrangement joins TRBV28 to TRBJ1-6; no definite D call. The sequenced material came from peripheral blood. The sequence was collected from a woman older than 75 with active or convalescent COVID-19. In DNA form, the CDR3 reads TGTGCCAGCAGCCGGACTGAGGACTCCTATAATTCACCCCTCCACTTT. It translates to CASSRTEDSYNSPLHF.